This TCR beta chain was identified during a study of PD-L1 blockade in urothelial cancer. As for the study in general: The study started patients on atezolizumab at some point between 2014 and 2016, giving 1,200 mg intravenously every 3 weeks. Reported median T cell count for blood samples was 120,000 to 150,000. Study outcomes and limitations: When pretreatment blood TCR clonality was below the median, it predicted better survival.

Noted time point: pretreatment peripheral blood. Trimming pared 6 bases from V and 5 bases from J, leaving 13 bases between. This CDR3 has 13 amino acids. CDR1 is SNHLY, CDR2 FYNNEI, per germline. A word on this clone: Its antigen is not identified.

Generated by immunoSEQ multiplex PCR, the TCRdb table keeps only in-frame clones and is missing some. Seen here are 100,000 to 150,000 clones, about four fifths observed once, and the top ten hold roughly 2.9%. This TCR was sampled from a man aged 50 to 59 with urothelial cancer. The chain employs TRBV2 and TRBJ1-1; a weak D match, TRBD1 (5 bases). The sample consisted of PBMCs, taken around atezolizumab (anti-PD-L1) treatment. The CDR3 is CASREGILTEAFF. In DNA form, the CDR3 reads TGTGCCAGCAGGGAGGGGATTTTGACTGAAGCTTTCTTT.